These 18 T cell receptor beta chains were sequenced from one sample in a study of identical twins listed by TCRdb under 2016. The method behind the library was 5' RACE. TCRdb shows the sequencer as Illumina HiSeq 2000. TCRdb reran the public reads through fastp at Q25 and MiXCR, keeping productive beta chains. Each entry merges the rows of one CDR3 protein and shows their most common DNA and genes. The sample records a few hundred thousand distinct CDR3 sequences, more than 20% of which are singletons. Roughly 3% of the sample belongs to the ten largest clones. These data were also reused for a study on T cells expressing NK-cell markers.

Sequences were obtained from CD4+ T cells sorted from blood. These receptors were obtained from a woman between 18 and 29 years old in good health.

This clonotype was seen more than once but under ten times. The chain carries TRBV6-1 and TRBJ2-2; 8 nucleotides line up with TRBD2. Germline CDR1 is MNHNS and CDR2 is SASEGT. V shed 7 bases and J 3 bases; nucleotides not matched to a gene: 13. This CDR3 is 17 amino acids long. CDR3 sequence (DNA): TGTGCCAGCACCCCCGTGAAGGTAGCGGGACACACCGGGGAGCTGTTTTTT. Its translation: CASTPVKVAGHTGELFF.

V and J are TRBV3-1 and TRBJ2-3; TRBD2 matches at 9 bases. The CDR3 covers 15 residues. V was pared by 6 bases and J by 2 bases, with 6 bases of the junction left unmatched. The germline V gene encodes CDR1 LGHDT and CDR2 YNNKEL (reference sequence). CDR3 sequence: CASRTSGYPTDTQYF. Written as DNA, the CDR3 is TGTGCCAGCAGGACTAGCGGATACCCCACAGATACGCAGTATTTT.

The gene calls are TRBV5-1 and TRBJ2-7, with D perhaps TRBD1 (6 bases). This CDR3 region has 15 residues. Germline V gene sequence: CDR1 SGHRS, CDR2 YFSETQ. V gave up 0 bases and J gave up 2 bases, with 12 bases separating them. CDR3 region: CASSLDNRATYEQYF. The CDR3 region has the DNA TGCGCCAGCAGCTTGGATAACAGGGCCACCTACGAGCAGTACTTC.

This clonotype was detected only a few times. V is TRBV11-2 and J is TRBJ2-3, with TRBD2 matching over 12 bases. Germline CDR1 SGHAT, CDR2 FQNNGV. The CDR3 has 19 amino acids. J gave up 0 bases and V 3 bases, and 10 bases lay outside the gene matches. CDR3 loop: CASSFDRLAGASSTDTQYF. The CDR3 coding sequence is TGTGCCAGCAGCTTTGATCGACTAGCGGGGGCGTCTAGCACAGATACGCAGTATTTT.

A few counts support this clonotype. The V and J genes are TRBV20-1 and TRBJ1-1, with D possibly matching TRBD1 (5 bases). Trimming stripped 5 bases from V and 3 bases from J, with 13 bases between. The CDR3 runs 13 residues. CDR1 is DFQATT and CDR2 is SNEGSKA in the germline V gene (reference sequence). The CDR3 nucleotides are TGCAGTGCTCCGACCGACAGATACACTGAAGCTTTCTTT. This sequence encodes CSAPTDRYTEAFF.

Remarks on this clonotype: One end of the junction varies from germline; a read error may be responsible. The chain is built from TRBV20-1 and TRBJ1-1; D is uncertain. Germline V gene sequence: CDR1 DFQATT, CDR2 SNEGSKA (reference sequence). The CDR3 sequence is 17 residues long. The CDR3 coding sequence is TGCTGTGCTAGAGATCTTCAGGCCCTTCTGATGAACACTGAAGCTTTCTTT. Translating gives CCARDLQALLMNTEAFF.

J is TRBJ1-1 and V is TRBV29-1, with 7 bases fitting TRBD1. This CDR3 region has 14 residues. The J segment lost 2 bases and the V segment lost 6 bases, leaving 9 bases of the junction unmatched. From germline, CDR1 is SQVTM and CDR2 ANQGSEA. This CDR3 reads CSVGGGRTNTEAFF. The CDR3 DNA reads as TGCAGCGTGGGAGGGGGCAGGACAAACACTGAAGCTTTCTTT.

The chain carries TRBV9 and TRBJ2-3; D is tentatively TRBD1 or TRBD2 (5 bases each). V was trimmed by 3 bases and J by 3 bases, leaving 11 bases between them. The CDR3 contains 14 residues. Germline V gene data show CDR1 as SGDLS and CDR2 as YYNGEE. The CDR3 DNA follows: TGTGCCAGCAGCGCACAGAGGGGTACAGATACGCAGTATTTT. It translates to CASSAQRGTDTQYF.

The chain carries TRBV3-1 and TRBJ2-1, with TRBD1 matching 8 bases. From germline, CDR1 is LGHDT and CDR2 YNNKEL (reference sequence). Trimming at V came to 6 bases and at J to 6 bases, leaving 7 bases not matched to a gene. The CDR3 loop spans 14 amino acids. Here the CDR3 reads CASSTGGRGNEQFF. The CDR3 DNA is TGTGCCAGCAGTACAGGGGGTCGGGGCAATGAGCAGTTCTTC.

The chain combines TRBV3-1 with TRBJ2-2; no firm D call. The germline V gene encodes CDR1 LGHDT and CDR2 YNNKEL (reference sequence). V lost 4 bases, J lost 4 bases, and 13 bases lay in between. The CDR3 runs 15 residues. CDR3 DNA: TGTGCCAGCAGCCCCTTCCGGGCCTTCACCGGGGAGCTGTTTTTT. It codes for CASSPFRAFTGELFF.

The chain combines TRBV29-1 with TRBJ2-1; D perhaps matches TRBD2 (5 bases). This CDR3 is built from 13 residues. Germline loops: CDR1 SQVTM, CDR2 ANQGSEA. Trimming pared 4 bases from V and 6 bases from J, leaving 13 bases between. The CDR3 loop reads CSVGLARFNEQFF. Here the CDR3 DNA reads TGCAGCGTTGGGCTAGCAAGGTTCAATGAGCAGTTCTTC.

The rearrangement uses TRBV20-1 and TRBJ2-7; D is possibly TRBD2 (5 bases). The CDR3 is 12 residues long. Deletions cut 6 bases from V and 3 bases from J, with 12 bases between. The germline gives CDR1 DFQATT, CDR2 SNEGSKA (reference sequence). CDR3 coding DNA: TGCAGTGCAATACGGGGAAACTACGAGCAGTACTTC. Its translation: CSAIRGNYEQYF.

This clonotype appeared a few times. CDR3 protein: CASSSVGTSGGSYNEQFF. The CDR3 coding sequence is TGTGCCAGCAGTTCCGTAGGGACTAGCGGGGGGTCCTACAATGAGCAGTTCTTC. V and J are TRBV6-5 and TRBJ2-1; 15 bases map to TRBD2. The J segment lost 1 base and the V segment lost 4 bases, leaving 5 bases of the junction unmatched. Looked up from germline, CDR1 is MNHEY and CDR2 is SVGAGI. The CDR3 loop spans 18 amino acids.

This clonotype was found a few times. The chain uses TRBV19 and TRBJ2-7; tentatively, D is TRBD2 (5 bases). CDR1 is LNHDA and CDR2 is SQIVND in the germline V gene (reference sequence). The CDR3 totals 14 residues. Trimming left V 10 bases short and J 2 bases short, with 18 bases between. The chain's CDR3 is CATNDRNGAYEQYF. As DNA, the CDR3 is TGTGCCACCAACGACCGAAACGGGGCCTACGAGCAGTACTTC.

This clonotype has just a few counts. The chain has TRBV18 and TRBJ2-7; 7 nucleotides line up with TRBD2. This CDR3 spans 16 amino acids. Germline values: CDR1 KGHSH, CDR2 LQKENI. Trimming cost V 3 bases and J 3 bases; bases outside gene matches: 11. CDR3 nucleotides: TGTGCCAGCTCACCGCGGGGGTCCAGCTACGGCTACGAGCAGTACTTC. Amino acids: CASSPRGSSYGYEQYF. The full variable domain, with the rest looked up from reference TRBV18 and TRBJ2-7, is NAGVMQNPRHLVRRRGQEARLRCSPMKGHSHVYWYRQLPEEGLKFMVYLQKENIIDESGMPKERFSAEFPKEGPSILRIQQVVRGDSAAYFCASSPRGSSYGYEQYFGPGTRLTVT.

This clonotype has just a few counts. The chain uses TRBV10-2 and TRBJ2-7; 13 nucleotides line up with TRBD2. Looked up from germline, CDR1 is WSHSY and CDR2 is SAAADI. The CDR3 length is 14 residues. V was clipped by 11 bases and J by 2 bases; unmatched bases: 6. CDR3 DNA: TGCGCCGGGGGACTAGCGGGGCTCACCTACGAGCAGTACTTC. Translation gives CAGGLAGLTYEQYF.

V and J are TRBV30 and TRBJ1-5, with D unresolved. With 3 bases removed from V and 4 bases from J, the gap between germline ends came to 10 bases. Germline V gene sequence: CDR1 GTSNPN, CDR2 SVGIG (reference sequence). This CDR3 spans 13 amino acids. As DNA, the CDR3 is TGTGCCTGGAGCGGCGGAAGAAATCAGCCCCAGCATTTT. Amino acid sequence: CAWSGGRNQPQHF.

This clonotype was seen more than once but under ten times. V gene TRBV12-3 or TRBV12-4 combines with J gene TRBJ1-6; D ambiguous. Trimming removed 3 bases from V and 4 bases from J, with 10 bases in between. The CDR3 runs to 15 residues. CDR3 coding DNA: TGTGCCAGCAGTTTGTCTACCGCTTATAATTCACCCCTCCACTTT. This sequence encodes CASSLSTAYNSPLHF.